The 27 T cell receptor beta chains below were found in one sample sequenced in a study of post-analysis software for immune sequencing data. The study, taken as a whole, reports: Several TRBV segments were more frequent in patients than controls; TRBV5-6, TRBV5-1 and TRBV20-1 belonged to this group.

Which antigens these TCRs recognize remains unknown. Unique molecular identifiers had been added to the TCR beta cDNA libraries. TCRdb re-called the PCR reads with MiXCR, one entry per CDR3 protein. The table records some 260,000 distinct CDR3 sequences, 36% of them present only once. Sequenced sample: blood. The receptors were sampled from a girl aged 10-17 years with multiple sclerosis.

V is TRBV5-1 and J is TRBJ1-2; D unclear. CDR3 length: 14 amino acids. Germline CDR1 SGHRS, CDR2 YFSETQ. V lost 1 base to trimming and J lost 4 bases, with 11 bases between them. CDR3 loop: CASSLSQLGYGYTF. CDR3 bases: TGCGCCAGCAGCTTGAGTCAGCTGGGCTATGGCTACACCTTC.

The genes are TRBV3-1 and TRBJ1-1; D not certain. Germline CDR1 is LGHDT and CDR2 is YNNKEL (reference sequence). There are 14 residues in the CDR3. V lost 1 base and J 4 bases, leaving 10 bases between the germline ends. The CDR3 coding sequence is TGTGCCAGCAGCCAAGTTCCATGGCCCACTGAAGCTTTCTTT. This translates into CASSQVPWPTEAFF.

The chain is built from TRBV28 and TRBJ2-1, with D perhaps matching TRBD1 (5 bases). CDR1 and CDR2 (germline): MDHEN, SYDVKM. The CDR3 sequence is 12 residues long. Trimming removed 9 bases at V and 6 bases at J, with 12 bases between. CDR3 coding DNA: TGTGCCAGAACAGGATCCCCCAATGAGCAGTTCTTC. This encodes CARTGSPNEQFF.

To note about this clonotype: Possible read error: a much larger clone is one base away. The rearrangement links TRBV6-6 to TRBJ1-4; the D gene is possibly TRBD1 (5 bases). The germline V and J ends were trimmed by 0 bases and 16 bases, with 12 bases remaining between them. Germline CDR1 MNHNY, CDR2 SVGAGI (reference sequence). The CDR3 runs to 12 residues. The CDR3 DNA follows: TGTGCCAGCAGTTACTCCGGGACCGGGCGGTTTTTT. Translated: CASSYSGTGRFF.

This clonotype showed up many times. The chain carries TRBV5-4 and TRBJ2-5; D may be TRBD2 (5 bases). The V and J ends lost 3 bases and 2 bases respectively, with 17 bases between them. The V gene's germline CDR1 is SGHNT and CDR2 YYREEE (reference sequence). The CDR3 is 16 residues long. CDR3 sequence (DNA): TGTGCCAGCAGCTCGTCATTACGGACGGGGCAAGAGACCCAGTACTTC. Translating it yields CASSSSLRTGQETQYF.

This clonotype occurred many times. The chain employs TRBV20-1 and TRBJ2-1; TRBD2 aligns across 7 bases. Trimming took 5 bases from V and 8 from J; bases not matched to a gene: 15. This CDR3 has 15 amino acids. CDR1 DFQATT and CDR2 SNEGSKA come from the germline V gene (reference sequence). The CDR3 sequence: CSAPRLVGRGDEQFF. In nucleotides, the CDR3 is TGCAGTGCTCCCCGACTAGTAGGGAGGGGAGATGAGCAGTTCTTC.

The V call is TRBV5-1, the J call TRBJ1-1, with D unclear. Germline-derived CDR1 and CDR2 are SGHRS and YFSETQ. CDR3 length: 15 amino acids. Trimming cost V 3 bases and J 0 bases, with 12 bases left between them. The CDR3: CASSSAPDMNTEAFF. In DNA, the CDR3 is TGCGCCAGCAGCTCTGCCCCAGACATGAACACTGAAGCTTTCTTT.

This clonotype was found once. Given a much more abundant clone one base away, this may be a read error. This rearrangement joins TRBV5-6 to TRBJ2-7; TRBD2 agrees at 8 bases. The CDR3 is made up of 16 amino acids. Losses at the gene ends were 3 bases for V and 4 bases for J; bases not matched to a gene: 12. Germline V gene lookup returns CDR1 SGHDT and CDR2 YYEEEE. Written as DNA, the CDR3 is TGTGCCAGCAGCTCTCCCGGGGCTAGCGGGTCTTACGAGCAGTACTTC. It codes for CASSSPGASGSYEQYF.

This clonotype was seen only a few times. The chain couples TRBV3-1 to TRBJ1-1; TRBD1 agrees at 7 bases. Per the germline V gene, CDR1 is LGHDT and CDR2 is YNNKEL (reference sequence). Trimming took 5 bases from V and 0 from J; bases not matched to a gene: 6. CDR3 length: 15 residues. DNA of the CDR3: TGTGCCAGCAGCTTAACCGGGACAGTGAACACTGAAGCTTTCTTT. This codes for CASSLTGTVNTEAFF.

This clonotype was detected only a few times. The chain couples TRBV5-1 to TRBJ2-2; TRBD1 matches at 7 bases. The germline V gene encodes CDR1 SGHRS and CDR2 YFSETQ. The V gene end was trimmed by 4 bases and the J gene end by 4 bases; junction bases not matched to a gene: 7. The length of the CDR3 is 15 residues. DNA of the CDR3: TGCGCCAGCAGCCGACCCGACAGGGCCACCGGGGAGCTGTTTTTT. Amino acid sequence: CASSRPDRATGELFF.

This chain links TRBV29-1 with TRBJ2-6; maybe TRBD1 (6 bases). Trimming took 3 bases from V and 0 from J, leaving 6 bases between them. Germline V gene lookup returns CDR1 SQVTM and CDR2 ANQGSEA. The CDR3 covers 14 residues. Written as DNA, the CDR3 is TGCAGCGTTGAGGACAGCTCTGGGGCCAACGTCCTGACTTTC. Residues: CSVEDSSGANVLTF. Looking up the rest from reference TRBV29-1 and TRBJ2-6 gives the full variable domain: SAVISQKPSRDICQRGTSLTIQCQVDSQVTMMFWYRQQPGQSLTLIATANQGSEATYESGFVIDKFPISRPNLTFSTLTVSNMSPEDSSIYLCSVEDSSGANVLTFGAGSRLTVL.

V and J are TRBV7-2 and TRBJ2-4; either TRBD1 or TRBD2 may supply D (6 bases each). The CDR3 totals 17 residues. CDR1 SGHTA and CDR2 FQGNSA come from the germline V gene. Trimming left V 5 bases short and J 1 base short, with 18 bases between. In DNA, the CDR3 is TGTGCCAGCAGCATTCACACAAGAGGGGGGGCCAAAAACATTCAGTACTTC. It is translated as CASSIHTRGGAKNIQYF. The full variable domain, rest sourced from reference TRBV7-2 and TRBJ2-4, is GAGVSQSPSNKVTEKGKDVELRCDPISGHTALYWYRQSLGQGLEFLIYFQGNSAPDKSGLPSDRFSAERTGGSVSTLTIQRTQQEDSAVYLCASSIHTRGGAKNIQYFGAGTRLSVL.

This clonotype was counted many times. The gene calls are TRBV9 and TRBJ2-1, with 8 positions matching TRBD2. The V gene's germline CDR1 is SGDLS and CDR2 YYNGEE. V lost 1 base to trimming and J lost 7 bases; unmatched junction nucleotides: 4. The CDR3 sequence is 14 residues long. The CDR3 nucleotides read TGTGCCAGCAGCGTATCAGCGGGGGAAAATGAGCAGTTCTTC. As protein: CASSVSAGENEQFF.

The chain links TRBV7-2 to TRBJ2-5; D unresolved. Trimming pared 2 bases from V and 3 bases from J, leaving 7 bases between. The CDR3 is 13 residues long. CDR1 and CDR2 (germline): SGHTA, FQGNSA. CDR3 nucleotides: TGTGCCAGCAGCTTACGCTGGGAAGAGACCCAGTACTTC. Its protein product is CASSLRWEETQYF.

In this sample, this clonotype turned up many times. V is TRBV5-6 and J is TRBJ2-5; D uncertain. The CDR3 length is 13 residues. Trimming removed 2 bases from V and 7 bases from J, with 12 bases in between. Germline V lookup: CDR1 SGHDT, CDR2 YYEEEE. The CDR3 DNA reads as TGTGCCAGCAGCTTAGAAGGCCCTGGGACCCAGTACTTC. Amino acids: CASSLEGPGTQYF.

This clonotype came up many times. This chain connects TRBV5-6 to TRBJ2-3, with TRBD1 identical over 7 bases. With V trimmed by 3 bases and J by 3 bases, 13 bases remained unmatched. The CDR3 runs to 17 residues. Germline V lookup: CDR1 SGHDT, CDR2 YYEEEE. The DNA of the CDR3 is TGTGCCAGCAGCTCGGTCGATACAGGGGCTTGGACAGATACGCAGTATTTT. Its translation: CASSSVDTGAWTDTQYF.

The chain recombines TRBV7-2 with TRBJ2-3; 8 bases line up with TRBD2. The germline V gene has CDR1 SGHTA and CDR2 FQGNSA. V trimming: 0 bases; J trimming: 4 bases; junction bases outside the gene matches: 3. This CDR3 has 15 residues. CDR3 nucleotide sequence: TGTGCCAGCAGCTTAGCGGCGGGAGGTGCAGATACGCAGTATTTT. Translated, it gives CASSLAAGGADTQYF.

A word on this clonotype: This could be a read error, since a much larger clone is one nucleotide away. V and J are TRBV7-2 and TRBJ2-1, with TRBD2 matching over 8 bases. CDR1 and CDR2 from the germline V gene are SGHTA and FQGNSA. This CDR3 has 11 amino acids. The CDR3 DNA follows: TGTGCCAGCAGCCGAGCGGGGGAGCGGTTCTTC. Translated: CASSRAGERFF.

This clonotype was seen once. A much larger clone is a single base away; this may be a read error. Here the CDR3 reads CASSQLQGVEGYTF. In nucleotides, the CDR3 is TGTGCCAGCAGCCAACTTCAGGGGGTGGAGGGCTACACCTTC. This rearrangement joins TRBV3-1 to TRBJ1-2; 7 positions match TRBD1. This CDR3 is 14 amino acids long. Trimming took 2 bases from V and 8 from J; bases not matched to a gene: 8. Germline lookup yields CDR1 LGHDT and CDR2 YNNKEL (reference sequence). Looking up the rest from reference TRBV3-1 and TRBJ1-2 gives the full variable domain: DTAVSQTPKYLVTQMGNDKSIKCEQNLGHDTMYWYKQDSKKFLKIMFSYNNKELIINETVPNRFSPKSPDKAHLNLHINSLELGDSAVYFCASSQLQGVEGYTFGSGTRLTVV.

The V and J genes are TRBV5-5 and TRBJ2-2; no firm D call. The V and J ends lost 0 bases and 6 bases respectively, with 6 bases between them. CDR3 size: 13 residues. CDR1 SGHKS and CDR2 YYEKEE come from the germline V gene (reference sequence). CDR3 nucleotide sequence: TGTGCCAGCAGCTTGGGATGGTCCGGGGAGCTGTTTTTT. This encodes CASSLGWSGELFF.

This clonotype was detected ten times or more. This chain uses TRBV29-1 with TRBJ1-5; D is possibly TRBD1 (6 bases). This CDR3 region has 12 residues. In germline, CDR1 is SQVTM, CDR2 ANQGSEA. V lost 4 bases and J 4 bases, leaving 8 bases between the germline ends. CDR3 protein: CSVAGQNQPQHF. CDR3 nucleotides: TGCAGCGTTGCGGGACAAAATCAGCCCCAGCATTTT. Variable domain in full (rest from reference TRBV29-1 and TRBJ1-5): SAVISQKPSRDICQRGTSLTIQCQVDSQVTMMFWYRQQPGQSLTLIATANQGSEATYESGFVIDKFPISRPNLTFSTLTVSNMSPEDSSIYLCSVAGQNQPQHFGDGTRLSIL.

This clonotype was counted between two and nine times. Given a much more abundant clone one base away, this may be a read error. The genes are TRBV20-1 and TRBJ2-3; 11 positions agree with TRBD2. V trimming: 4 bases; J trimming: 2 bases; junction bases outside the gene matches: 5. CDR3 length: 15 amino acids. The germline CDR1 and CDR2 sequences are DFQATT and SNEGSKA (reference sequence). DNA for the CDR3: TGCAGTGCTACTCCTAGCGGGAGGATCACAGATACGCAGTATTTT. It translates to CSATPSGRITDTQYF.

To note about this clonotype: A clone one base away is much larger, so this may be a read error. V and J are TRBV5-1 and TRBJ2-1; 14 bases are shared with TRBD2. The CDR3 is 16 amino acids. Germline-derived CDR1 and CDR2 are SGHRS and YFSETQ. The CDR3 spells CAGSLATSGRGNEQFF. The CDR3 DNA sequence: TGCGCCGGCAGCTTGGCGACTAGCGGGAGGGGGAATGAGCAGTTCTTC. Drawing the rest from reference TRBV5-1 and TRBJ2-1, the complete variable domain is KAGVTQTPRYLIKTRGQQVTLSCSPISGHRSVSWYQQTPGQGLQFLFEYFSETQRNKGNFPGRFSGRQFSNSRSEMNVSTLELGDSALYLCAGSLATSGRGNEQFFGPGTRLTVL.

V is TRBV5-1 and J is TRBJ2-5; 7 bases agree with TRBD2. This CDR3 comprises 18 residues. Germline V lookup: CDR1 SGHRS, CDR2 YFSETQ. The V and J ends lost 0 bases and 9 bases, in that order; junction bases with no gene match: 20. The chain's CDR3 is CASSLVIREASSGEAQYF. CDR3 DNA sequence: TGCGCCAGCAGCTTGGTTATCCGGGAGGCCTCTTCGGGGGAGGCCCAGTACTTC. Looking up the rest from reference TRBV5-1 and TRBJ2-5 gives the full variable domain: KAGVTQTPRYLIKTRGQQVTLSCSPISGHRSVSWYQQTPGQGLQFLFEYFSETQRNKGNFPGRFSGRQFSNSRSEMNVSTLELGDSALYLCASSLVIREASSGEAQYFGPGTRLLVL.

In this sample, this clonotype turned up a few times. The J gene is TRBJ2-4, the V gene TRBV5-1, with 11 bases lining up with TRBD1. The V gene end was trimmed by 4 bases and the J gene end by 6 bases; junction bases not matched to a gene: 3. This CDR3 contains 14 residues. CDR1 is SGHRS, CDR2 YFSETQ, per germline. The CDR3 nucleotides read TGCGCCAGCAGCATAGGACAGGGGGCAAACATTCAGTACTTC. Protein: CASSIGQGANIQYF.

This clonotype was picked up many times. V gene TRBV20-1 combines with J gene TRBJ2-5, with 10 nucleotides matching TRBD2. The CDR3 covers 16 residues. V was clipped by 5 bases and J by 5 bases; unmatched bases: 14. In germline, CDR1 is DFQATT, CDR2 SNEGSKA (reference sequence). The CDR3 sequence is CSAVPGLAAIGETQYF. The DNA of the CDR3 is TGCAGTGCTGTTCCCGGACTAGCGGCAATCGGGGAGACCCAGTACTTC.

This clonotype showed up many times. As DNA, the CDR3 is TGTGCCAGCAGCCCCGGGACTAGCGGGAGCTCGGTCCCCTACAATGAGCAGTTCTTC. Its protein product is CASSPGTSGSSVPYNEQFF. The J gene is TRBJ2-1, the V gene TRBV11-2, with 14 nucleotides matching TRBD2. The V segment lost 5 bases and the J segment 2 bases; nucleotides outside the gene matches: 11. This CDR3 has 19 amino acids. The V gene's germline CDR1 is SGHAT and CDR2 FQNNGV.